The 18 T cell receptor beta chains in this list originate from one sample, sequenced in a study of T cell responses to AZD1222 COVID-19 vaccine. The method was immunoSEQ multiplex PCR; TCRdb's version includes in-frame clones alone and lacks a portion of them. This sample yields 150,000 or so clones, of which 70% to 90% are seen a single time; 5.5% to 8% belongs to the top ten. Sequencing used peripheral blood, obtained after recovery from COVID-19. The receptors here all came from an adult who had recovered from COVID-19.

J is TRBJ2-2 and V is TRBV2; D is perhaps TRBD1 (5 bases). V was shortened by 8 bases and J by 0 bases, with 13 bases between the two germline ends. Germline V gene data show CDR1 as SNHLY and CDR2 as FYNNEI. The CDR3 is 15 residues long. In nucleotides, the CDR3 is TGTGCCAGCGGGCCCCAGGGTGCGAACACCGGGGAGCTGTTTTTT. Its protein product is CASGPQGANTGELFF.

The CDR3 DNA is TGTGCCAGCAGCTTGGCTAGCGGACCCTACAATGAGCAGTTCTTC. Translation gives CASSLASGPYNEQFF. The V and J genes are TRBV11-2 and TRBJ2-1; the match to TRBD2 covers 7 bases. The ends lost 3 bases at V and 2 bases at J; junction bases unmatched: 4. The CDR3 sequence is 15 residues long. CDR1 is SGHAT, CDR2 FQNNGV, per germline.

V gene TRBV28 combines with J gene TRBJ1-1; TRBD1 aligns across 8 bases. V lost 3 bases to trimming and J lost 5 bases; unmatched junction nucleotides: 5. The germline V gene encodes CDR1 MDHEN and CDR2 SYDVKM. This CDR3 region has 14 residues. The CDR3 DNA is TGTGCCAGCAGTTTGGCAGGGGGCGGAACTGAAGCTTTCTTT. This encodes CASSLAGGGTEAFF.

The chain has TRBV28 and TRBJ1-5, with 9 bases matching TRBD1. The junction had 15 bases not matched to a gene; V was cut back by 2 bases and J by 1 base. The CDR3 is made up of 20 amino acids. CDR1 is MDHEN and CDR2 is SYDVKM in the germline V gene. DNA for the CDR3: TGTGCCAGCAGTTTAGGACCATCGGGACAGGGACGGGTAAGCAATCAGCCCCAGCATTTT. It specifies CASSLGPSGQGRVSNQPQHF.

V is TRBV5-1 and J is TRBJ1-5; 8 positions match TRBD1. Germline V gene sequence: CDR1 SGHRS, CDR2 YFSETQ. V lost 3 bases to trimming and J lost 4 bases; unmatched junction nucleotides: 6. The CDR3 has 15 amino acids. The CDR3 DNA follows: TGCGCCAGCAGCTCCGAAGGACAGGGAAATCAGCCCCAGCATTTT. It codes for CASSSEGQGNQPQHF.

This clone was detected once. The chain combines TRBV5-1 with TRBJ1-1, with D perhaps TRBD1 (5 bases). CDR1 SGHRS and CDR2 YFSETQ come from the germline V gene. The V and J ends lost 7 bases and 2 bases respectively, with 15 bases between them. This CDR3 spans 14 amino acids. The CDR3 spells CASLDGTANTEAFF. In nucleotides, the CDR3 is TGCGCCAGCCTGGACGGGACGGCAAACACTGAAGCTTTCTTT.

The chain is built from TRBV9 and TRBJ1-3, with 8 nucleotides matching TRBD1. After removal of 4 bases from V and 3 bases from J, the junction contained 15 bases not matched to a gene. Germline CDR1 SGDLS, CDR2 YYNGEE. This CDR3 has 18 amino acids. CDR3: CASSPFPYDRGGGNTIYF. DNA of the CDR3: TGTGCCAGCAGCCCTTTCCCGTACGACAGGGGAGGTGGAAACACCATATATTTT.

This clone was detected only a few times. The chain joins TRBV27 to TRBJ2-4; the D gene is possibly TRBD2 (6 bases). Germline CDR1 and CDR2: MNHEY and SMNVEV (reference sequence). V lost 6 bases, J lost 1 base, and 10 bases lay in between. This CDR3 has 14 residues. As DNA, the CDR3 is TGTGCCAGCAGCGGGGGTTCGGCCAAAAACATTCAGTACTTC. This sequence encodes CASSGGSAKNIQYF.

The genes are TRBV5-4 and TRBJ2-7; 7 bases map to TRBD2. Germline-derived CDR1 and CDR2 are SGHNT and YYREEE (reference sequence). The CDR3 sequence is 15 residues long. V dropped 4 bases and J dropped 4; count of bases not matched to a gene: 11. CDR3 coding DNA: TGTGCCAGCAGCCCTCCGGGACTACCGAGTTACGAGCAGTACTTC. This codes for CASSPPGLPSYEQYF.

In this sample, this clone turned up once. The J gene is TRBJ2-7, the V gene TRBV19; 9 bases are a match to TRBD1. CDR3 size: 16 residues. The ends lost 3 bases at V and 3 bases at J; junction bases unmatched: 9. Per the germline V gene, CDR1 is LNHDA and CDR2 is SQIVND (reference sequence). The CDR3 DNA follows: TGTGCCAGTAGTATGATGGGGACAGGGTCCCTCTACGAGCAGTACTTC. It encodes CASSMMGTGSLYEQYF. Filled out from reference TRBV19 and TRBJ2-7, the complete variable domain reads DGGITQSPKYLFRKEGQNVTLSCEQNLNHDAMYWYRQDPGQGLRLIYYSQIVNDFQKGDIAEGYSVSREKKESFPLTVTSAQKNPTAFYLCASSMMGTGSLYEQYFGPGTRLTVT.

The chain has TRBV7-3 and TRBJ2-5; D is undetermined. CDR1 and CDR2 (germline): SGHTA, FQGTGA. Trimming took off 5 bases at V and 1 base at J, with 8 bases between the two ends. This CDR3 spans 13 amino acids. The DNA for the CDR3 is TGTGCCAGCAGCCTGAGCCTCCAAGAGACCCAGTACTTC. Translated: CASSLSLQETQYF.

The chain recombines TRBV5-1 with TRBJ1-4; the D is unclear. CDR3 length equals 14 residues. Trimming pared 0 bases from V and 8 bases from J, leaving 11 bases between. Germline CDR1 reads SGHRS; CDR2 reads YFSETQ. DNA for the CDR3: TGCGCCAGCAGCTTGGAGAGAGGAATCGAAAAACTGTTTTTT. Residues: CASSLERGIEKLFF.

Only one count was recorded for this clone. The chain joins TRBV5-6 to TRBJ2-7, with 10 bases fitting TRBD1. The germline V gene encodes CDR1 SGHDT and CDR2 YYEEEE. V shed 3 bases, J shed 5 bases, and the junction held 5 bases outside the gene matches. The CDR3 length is 14 residues. DNA of the CDR3: TGTGCCAGCAGCTACGGGACAGGGGAAGACGAGCAGTACTTC. It codes for CASSYGTGEDEQYF.

The chain carries TRBV3-1 (or the pseudogene TRBV3-2) and TRBJ2-4; D is uncertain. This CDR3 is 19 amino acids long. Trimming took off 4 bases at V and 0 bases at J, with 22 bases between the two ends. CDR1 is LGHDT and CDR2 is YNNKEL in the germline V gene (reference sequence). This chain's CDR3 is CASSPIGLPGLIAKNIQYF. The CDR3 DNA reads as TGTGCCAGCAGCCCCATAGGGCTTCCTGGCCTTATAGCCAAAAACATTCAGTACTTC.

The gene calls are TRBV5-4 and TRBJ1-1; D may be TRBD1 (6 bases). CDR1 and CDR2 from the germline V gene are SGHNT and YYREEE (reference sequence). The ends were cut back, 6 bases at V and 2 bases at J, with 17 bases in the middle. This CDR3 is 15 amino acids long. Here the CDR3 DNA reads TGTGCCAGCAAGATGACAGGTACTCGTAACACTGAAGCTTTCTTT. Translated, it gives CASKMTGTRNTEAFF.

This clone has a single count. This chain connects TRBV10-1 to TRBJ1-4, with unresolved D. Deletions cut 3 bases from V and 7 bases from J, with 12 bases between. This CDR3 comprises 14 residues. Germline-derived CDR1 and CDR2 are WNHNN and SYGVQD (reference sequence). CDR3 nucleotides: TGCGCCAGCAGTGACGGAGGATCTGGTGAAAAACTGTTTTTT. It codes for CASSDGGSGEKLFF.

This sequence joins TRBV7-9 and TRBJ2-3; the match to TRBD2 covers 9 bases. CDR1 SEHNR and CDR2 FQNEAQ come from the germline V gene (reference sequence). The CDR3 spans 15 residues. V dropped 4 bases and J dropped 4; count of bases not matched to a gene: 6. The CDR3 nucleotides read TGTGCCAGCAGCTCGTTTAGCGGGGGCTCAGATACGCAGTATTTT. It specifies CASSSFSGGSDTQYF.

This clone was seen once. The chain carries TRBV7-9 and TRBJ2-7; the D gene is possibly TRBD2 (6 bases). V dropped 4 bases and J dropped 3 bases, with 16 bases sitting between them. This CDR3 is 15 amino acids long. Germline V gene sequence: CDR1 SEHNR, CDR2 FQNEAQ (reference sequence). The CDR3 DNA follows: TGTGCCAGCAGCTCCCTAAAGGAGGGACTCTACGAGCAGTACTTC. Its translation: CASSSLKEGLYEQYF.